Reported below is one TCR beta chain. This specimen belongs to a study of blood T cell repertoires in COVID-19. The wider study: The United States, Italy and Spain provided the acute and convalescent COVID-19 samples. In each case, the material was cDNA or gDNA derived from T cells, B-cell-depleted T cells, or PBMCs.

CDR1 is KGHSH, CDR2 LQKENI, per germline. CDR3 length: 18 amino acids. J gave up 4 bases and V 1 base, and 5 bases lay outside the gene matches. In the original workflow: From reference gene primer amplification, estimates of nucleated cell counts were derived. The table came from immunoSEQ multiplex PCR; TCRdb's copy has only in-frame clones and leaves some out. V and J calls and clone size follow that table, whereas D and trimming were derived from the DNA. The sample lists 45,000 to 65,000 clones, approximately 90% occurring once. The origin of this receptor is a man aged 50-59 years with acute or convalescent COVID-19. V is TRBV18 and J is TRBJ2-6, with 12 bases aligning to TRBD1. Material for sequencing was peripheral blood. Here the CDR3 DNA reads TGTGCCAGCTCACCACTCGGGACAGGGGGCTCCGGGGCCAACGTCCTGACTTTC. Translated, it gives CASSPLGTGGSGANVLTF.